These T cell receptor beta chains were read from a single sample in a study of CXCR3-negative and CXCR3-positive naive CD8 T cells. From its re-call of the 5' RACE reads, TCRdb lists each CDR3 protein once, without DNA. The sample's table shows some 54,000 distinct CDR3 sequences. Sequenced material: naive CXCR3+ CD8+ T cells from blood. The receptors come from a human donor in good health. Some clones in this sample may be carry-over from other donors' samples. Both conserved end residues are part of each CDR3.

cdr3_aa: CASGVPEAGAQHF
j_call: TRBJ1-5
cdr3_length: 13
v_call: TRBV7-2

cdr3_aa: CASSPFPGQANYGYTF
j_call: TRBJ1-2
cdr3_length: 16
v_call: TRBV6-5

cdr3_aa: CASSLGDALWGGTEAFF
j_call: TRBJ1-1
cdr3_length: 17
v_call: TRBV5-1

cdr3_aa: CSATSDRDRAYPNYGYTF
j_call: TRBJ1-2
cdr3_length: 18
v_call: TRBV20-1

cdr3_aa: CASSTQGYGGGESYEQYF
j_call: TRBJ2-7
cdr3_length: 18
v_call: TRBV5-1

cdr3_aa: CASRLAGGYNEQFF
j_call: TRBJ2-1
cdr3_length: 14
v_call: TRBV27

cdr3_aa: CATSSGVYNEQFF
j_call: TRBJ2-1
cdr3_length: 13
v_call: TRBV15

cdr3_aa: CATSDSPASTDTQYF
j_call: TRBJ2-3
cdr3_length: 15
v_call: TRBV24-1

cdr3_aa: CASSLAVGSPLHF
j_call: TRBJ1-6
cdr3_length: 13
v_call: TRBV27

cdr3_aa: CASSPLGGGTTDTQYF
j_call: TRBJ2-3
cdr3_length: 16
v_call: TRBV7-3

cdr3_aa: CASSYEGFNTDTQYF
j_call: TRBJ2-3
cdr3_length: 15
v_call: TRBV27

cdr3_aa: CASSSDIIYGYTF
j_call: TRBJ1-2
cdr3_length: 13
v_call: TRBV6-5

cdr3_aa: CASSQATGDFTSEQFF
j_call: TRBJ2-1
cdr3_length: 16
v_call: TRBV4-3

cdr3_aa: CASSTRGGARDTQYF
j_call: TRBJ2-3
cdr3_length: 15
v_call: TRBV27

cdr3_aa: CASSSGSEQFF
j_call: TRBJ2-1
cdr3_length: 11
v_call: TRBV11-2

cdr3_aa: CAFPGGPTEAFF
j_call: TRBJ1-1
cdr3_length: 12
v_call: TRBV2

cdr3_aa: CASIPLADHSYNEQFF
j_call: TRBJ2-1
cdr3_length: 16
v_call: TRBV6-5

cdr3_aa: CASSYGTTSSNYGYTF
j_call: TRBJ1-2
cdr3_length: 16
v_call: TRBV6-5

cdr3_aa: CASSESGQSPIHEQYF
j_call: TRBJ2-7
cdr3_length: 16
v_call: TRBV6-4

cdr3_aa: CASSRDGAQVNEQYF
j_call: TRBJ2-7
cdr3_length: 15
v_call: TRBV28

cdr3_aa: CASSPTGDAKNIQYF
j_call: TRBJ2-4
cdr3_length: 15
v_call: TRBV4-3

cdr3_aa: CSVAWTGTGELFF
j_call: TRBJ2-2
cdr3_length: 13
v_call: TRBV29-1

cdr3_aa: CASSPRPGGFYGYTF
j_call: TRBJ1-2
cdr3_length: 15
v_call: TRBV5-1

cdr3_aa: CATSRDRGEGQPQHF
j_call: TRBJ1-5
cdr3_length: 15
v_call: TRBV15

cdr3_aa: CATSRGLAGGNEQFF
j_call: TRBJ2-1
cdr3_length: 15
v_call: TRBV15

cdr3_aa: CASSLDGAGQGIYEQYF
j_call: TRBJ2-7
cdr3_length: 17
v_call: TRBV7-2

cdr3_aa: CASTLVGRNTEAFF
j_call: TRBJ1-1
cdr3_length: 14
v_call: TRBV12-3/TRBV12-4

cdr3_aa: CASSQGGQEHSPLHF
j_call: TRBJ1-6
cdr3_length: 15
v_call: TRBV3-1

cdr3_aa: CSAVQGLGNTEAFF
j_call: TRBJ1-1
cdr3_length: 14
v_call: TRBV20-1

cdr3_aa: CATLAYFTDTQYF
j_call: TRBJ2-3
cdr3_length: 13
v_call: TRBV12-3/TRBV12-4

cdr3_aa: CSVLESYEQYF
j_call: TRBJ2-7
cdr3_length: 11
v_call: TRBV29-1

cdr3_aa: CASGEGYGYTF
j_call: TRBJ1-2
cdr3_length: 11
v_call: TRBV28

cdr3_aa: CASRLIIVVPQGRSYGYTF
j_call: TRBJ1-2
cdr3_length: 19
v_call: TRBV12-2

cdr3_aa: CSVEVPANNEQFF
j_call: TRBJ2-1
cdr3_length: 13
v_call: TRBV29-1

cdr3_aa: CSARGRLYNEQFF
j_call: TRBJ2-1
cdr3_length: 13
v_call: TRBV20-1

cdr3_aa: CASSLGARNTGELFF
j_call: TRBJ2-2
cdr3_length: 15
v_call: TRBV5-5

cdr3_aa: CASSLLEDQETQYF
j_call: TRBJ2-5
cdr3_length: 14
v_call: TRBV6-5

cdr3_aa: CASSDEYRVPKKDTQYF
j_call: TRBJ2-3
cdr3_length: 17
v_call: TRBV6-1

cdr3_aa: CSVEANRGGETQYF
j_call: TRBJ2-5
cdr3_length: 14
v_call: TRBV29-1

cdr3_aa: CASSEARTAPVPQHF
j_call: TRBJ1-5
cdr3_length: 15
v_call: TRBV2